This note documents a single T cell receptor (beta chain) sequence. Generated by immunoSEQ multiplex PCR, the TCRdb table keeps only in-frame clones and is missing some. The sample lists some 85,000 clones; about 96% were seen once. This entry belongs to a study of T cell changes during pregnancy in multiple sclerosis. This sequence originates from a female donor with multiple sclerosis, enrolled in a pregnancy study. The source material was peripheral blood, sampled in the second trimester of pregnancy.

The CDR3: CASSTDRGSVNEQFF. The CDR3 DNA follows: TGTGCCAGCAGCACTGACAGGGGATCGGTCAATGAGCAGTTCTTC. The V call is TRBV7-2, the J call TRBJ2-1; 8 bases agree with TRBD1. This CDR3 has 15 residues. In germline, CDR1 is SGHTA, CDR2 FQGNSA. Germline trimming cut 5 bases from V and 6 bases from J; bases unmatched to any gene: 9.